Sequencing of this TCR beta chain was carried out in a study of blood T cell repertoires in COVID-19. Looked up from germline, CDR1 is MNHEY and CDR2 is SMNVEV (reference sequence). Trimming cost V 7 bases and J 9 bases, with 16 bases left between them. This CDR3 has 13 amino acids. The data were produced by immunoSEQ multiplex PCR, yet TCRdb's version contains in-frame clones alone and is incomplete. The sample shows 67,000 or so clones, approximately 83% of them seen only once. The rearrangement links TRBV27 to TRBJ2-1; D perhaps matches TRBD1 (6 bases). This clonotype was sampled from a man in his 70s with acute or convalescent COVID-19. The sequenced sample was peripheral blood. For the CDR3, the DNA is TGTGCCAGCACGTTAAACAGGGCCAGTGAGCAGTTCTTC. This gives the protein CASTLNRASEQFF.